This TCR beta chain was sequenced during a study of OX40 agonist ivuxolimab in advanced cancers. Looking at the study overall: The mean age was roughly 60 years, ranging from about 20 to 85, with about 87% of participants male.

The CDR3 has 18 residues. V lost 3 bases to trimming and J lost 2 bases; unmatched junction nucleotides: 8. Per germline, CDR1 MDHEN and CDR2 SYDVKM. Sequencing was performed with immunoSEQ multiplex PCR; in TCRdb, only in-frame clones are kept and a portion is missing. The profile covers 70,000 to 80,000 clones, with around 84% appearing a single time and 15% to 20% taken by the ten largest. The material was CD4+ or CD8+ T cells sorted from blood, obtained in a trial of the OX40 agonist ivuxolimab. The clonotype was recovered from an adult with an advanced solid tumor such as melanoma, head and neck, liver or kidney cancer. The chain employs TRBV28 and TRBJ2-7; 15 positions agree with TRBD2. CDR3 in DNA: TGTGCCAGCAGTTTCCCGGGACTAGCGGGAGGCGCTACCTACGAGCAGTACTTC. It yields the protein CASSFPGLAGGATYEQYF.